Below, one T cell receptor (beta chain) is given with its context. The data belong to a study of blood T cell repertoires in COVID-19. Across the study: COVID-19 samples, acute and convalescent, were from the United States, Italy and Spain. PBMCs, B-cell-depleted T cells, or T cells provided the cDNA or gDNA that made up the material.

The authors' processing: Nucleated cell number was recorded as an estimate derived from reference gene primer amplification. The table came from immunoSEQ multiplex PCR; TCRdb's copy has only in-frame clones and leaves some out. V and J calls and clone size follow that table, whereas D and trimming were derived from the DNA. This table holds tens of thousands of clones, about four fifths found once. Germline lookup yields CDR1 MDHEN and CDR2 SYDVKM. This CDR3 has 14 residues. Trimming removed 11 bases from V and 5 bases from J, with 19 bases in between. The receptor was isolated from an older man with active or convalescent COVID-19. The sample consisted of peripheral blood. V usage is TRBV28 and J usage is TRBJ2-1; the D gene is possibly TRBD1 (6 bases). The CDR3 spells CASKEAGVNNEQFF. CDR3 sequence (DNA): TGTGCCTCAAAGGAGGCAGGGGTAAACAATGAGCAGTTCTTC.